This T cell receptor beta chain appears in the sequencing data of a study of cytomegalovirus exposure and HLA in healthy donors (dated by TCRdb to 2015 to 2018). In terms of the full investigation: An earlier analysis of roughly 500 of the donors reported approximately 300 Gb of sequence data and 117 million unique TCR beta sequences obtained from approximately 180 million T cells. In the later analysis, no new phenotypic data were used to find candidate immune exposures; instead, reliance was placed on TCR beta sequences and their occurrence across donors. Every discovery cohort repertoire had been produced on one sequencing platform. Typing coverage differed by locus: A, B, C, DRB1 and DQB1 were typed in about 629-640 donors, DQA1 in about 500, DPA1 in 600 to 610, and DPB1 in 472. Of the 350 to 400 genotyped donors, roughly 80% fell in the genetic ancestry cluster associated with self-reported Caucasian donors. HLA typing included class I and class II loci at four-digit resolution. The T cell repertoires of 666 subjects were profiled by immunosequencing and related to cytomegalovirus serostatus. A later analysis re-examined previously published TCR beta repertoires from 610 or so donors and added high-resolution HLA genotyping to investigate patterns of TCR occurrence. Donor age, sex, ethnicity and CMV serostatus were compiled alongside the repertoire data. In an earlier analysis of a few hundred of the donors, high-throughput TCR beta sequencing was used to judge whether each TCR beta V gene segment behaved as functional or pseudogenic. Genome-wide SNP genotypes for about 60% of the roughly 670 donors were used in a later genetic analysis, which treated that subset as a discovery cohort. The study aimed to test whether cataloging public T cell receptors could reveal signatures of past pathogen exposure. An early release covering 500 to 750 HLA-typed donors comprised about 300 gigabases of sequencing data and roughly 85 million unique TCR sequences. Among approximately 370 genotyped donors of the cohort, an average of roughly 230,000 unique TCR beta nucleotide sequences was sequenced per donor, of which approximately 18% were non-productive. Along with the roughly 700-subject first cohort, a separate validation cohort of over a hundred different subjects was used. Because of strong linkage in the cohort, roughly five DR-DQ haplotypes were treated as single units for association and clustering. High-throughput TCR immunosequencing, statistical association of individual TCRs with disease status, and machine learning were combined to predict cytomegalovirus infection status.

On this clone itself: There is no known antigen for this receptor. No base-level quality is on record; no much larger clone is a single base apart.

In total, roughly 710 healthy bone marrow donors made up the cohort. At the time of sampling, every cohort member was nominally healthy, though immune exposures that went unrecorded were likely present. The donor was CMV seronegative and belonged to the group of approximately 320 seronegative cohort members. A peripheral blood sample was collected from each donor, and TCR beta sequencing was performed on peripheral blood mononuclear cells. The Qiagen DNeasy Blood Extraction Kit was used to extract genomic DNA from the blood cell samples. Libraries were made using the immunoSEQ multiplex PCR assay. A mixture of 60 forward primers for TCR Vbeta segments and 13 reverse primers for TCR Jbeta segments was used in the multiplex PCR. A multiplex PCR assay on genomic DNA amplified the CDR3 region of rearranged TCR beta genes. The amplified TCR beta libraries were sequenced on the Illumina HiSeq System as 87-base-pair reads. Per the source publication's procedure: Across the 500 to 700 repertoires, a later analysis counted approximately 75 million unique TCR beta chains, roughly 11 million of which were shared by at least two donors. Raw reads were error-corrected and collapsed into unique sequences with a nearest-neighbor algorithm that merged closely related sequences to remove PCR and sequencing errors. CDR3 sequences were aligned to IMGT reference sequences to assign V, D and J gene segments. For a sequence to be retained, at least a six-nucleotide match to both a V gene segment and a J gene segment was required. Rearrangements were classified as productive when the CDR3 lacked stop codons and remained in frame with V and J, and all other rearrangements were classified as non-productive. Following IMGT convention, CDR3 was defined as the stretch from the second conserved V-encoded cysteine to the conserved J-encoded phenylalanine. In an earlier analysis of 587 of the donors, sequences lacking an unambiguous match to a single V gene segment were excluded. In an earlier analysis of a few hundred of the donors, a V segment was called functional when productive rearrangements were above 56.7%, and segregating when the standard deviation between donors exceeded 5%. To diagnose cytomegalovirus status from the catalog of TCR beta chain sequences, a statistical classification framework was built. In a later analysis, V and J genes were assigned by comparing TCR nucleotide sequences against IMGT/GENE-DB human TR gene sequences. Using the TCRdist pipeline, a later analysis assigned CDR3 sequences along with most-parsimonious VDJ recombination scenarios. In a later analysis, each TCR beta chain was defined by its CDR3 amino acid sequence together with its V-gene family, and reads without a unique V-gene family were excluded. A later analysis removed nearly 600 highly shared, low-generation-probability nucleotide sequences to deal with suspected cross-contamination and a sequencing artifact. In a later analysis, a clonal expansion index was calculated for each public chain from normalized within-repertoire ranks of inferred template counts. In a later analysis, generation probabilities were computed using a VDJ recombination model fitted to out-of-frame rearrangements, and the results were checked against IGoR. Hypergeometric tests were used in a later analysis to score TCR-TCR, TCR-HLA and TCR-CMV co-occurrence, with a repertoire-size bias correction applied to the TCR pairs. To estimate false discovery rates, a later analysis permuted the HLA or CMV assignments 20 times. In a later analysis, co-occurring TCRs were grouped using DBSCAN, with TCRdist sequence similarity added in when clustering inside HLA-allele-positive subsets. For co-occurrence clustering, repertoires with fewer than 30,000 or more than 120,000 public chains were excluded, along with five repertoires with anomalous nucleotide sharing. TCRdb holds this immuneACCESS table with in-frame rearrangements only. Some clones are missing; in checked studies, unresolved V genes explain under half, and the rest has no known cause. Clone size and the V and J calls come from that table; the DNA yielded D and trimming. The sample table contains around 140,000 clones; only one count was recorded for around 90% of them. 0.45% to 0.6% of the sample is held by the ten biggest clonotypes.

Study-wide conclusions, independent of this receptor: Three of the identified cytomegalovirus-associated TCR beta chains were confirmed in vitro to be specific for cytomegalovirus antigens. The sequencing pipeline was judged likely to have produced a cluster of highly shared sequence variants as a technical artifact. In an earlier analysis of more than 500 of the donors, most TCR beta V segments appeared in productive rearrangements about 87% or about 30% of the time, broadly matching IMGT annotations. V-gene and J-gene trimming of TCR beta chains was associated with a missense DCLRE1C variant in a later genetic analysis, and the association was replicated in an independent cohort. A later analysis reported that several top co-occurrence clusters appeared linked to parvovirus B19, influenza, CMV and Epstein-Barr virus. The authors suggested that the approach could potentially be generalized to other disease states and immunological phenotypes. A further reported finding was that TCR beta sequences accurately predicted the HLA-A and HLA-B alleles for most subjects in the first cohort. At a false discovery rate of 0.05, a later analysis linked fewer than 20,000 TCR beta sequences to specific HLA alleles. Because HLA typing was missing for some donors at each locus, association tests included only the typed subset. The classifier was reported to diagnose cytomegalovirus status with high specificity and sensitivity in both the original and validation cohorts. This cohort had only TCR beta chains sequenced, and the lack of alpha or paired-chain data limited which features could be detected. Seventeen rarely observed V segments, including chromosome 9 orphons, were excluded from the earlier analysis of about 500 of the donors because counts were too low. Assigning TCR associations to individual alleles was difficult when HLA alleles, especially DR and DQ, strongly co-occurred. Most TCR sequences were observed very rarely across donors, whereas some public TCRs were present in many individuals. According to a later genetic analysis, donors in an Asian-associated ancestry cluster had fewer N-insertions in productive TCRs than the roughly 700-donor mean. Compared with equally common non-associated chains, HLA-associated TCR beta chains in a later analysis were more clonally expanded and had lower generation probabilities. Linkage disequilibrium might explain the correlated functional status among segregating V segments, but an unknown experimental factor could not be excluded. In the study, 164 TCR beta chains were listed as associated with cytomegalovirus. A later analysis found that TCR association rates varied across HLA loci, with DRB1 alleles showing the most associated TCRs and HLA-C alleles the fewest. Some IMGT-functional V segments, including TRBV6-2 and TRBV6-3, could not be distinguished by the 87-base-pair reads and were therefore excluded. For the cohort, immune exposure information was limited to CMV serostatus. Sequencing depth was assumed to be roughly uniform across donors in the presence/absence analyses, though that assumption may not hold. Most CMV-associated TCR beta chains appeared to be HLA-restricted in a later analysis, and the HLA associations seemed to be driven largely by CMV exposure.

CDR1 is given as LGHNA and CDR2 as YNFKEQ, both from the germline V gene. The CDR3 numbers 16 residues from cysteine through phenylalanine. Of all the DNA, just the CDR3 is kept, 48 bases in frame from base 1. Clipping removes 5 bases from V and 7 bases from J, with 7 as the unmatched junction base count. The sample comprised PBMCs. The receptor was derived from a woman aged 35 to 49 in good health and CMV-seronegative. The V and J segments used are TRBV4-2 and TRBJ2-3, with TRBD2 identical over 15 junction bases. The DNA is TGTGCCAGCAGCACGCGGACTAGCGGGAGGGACAATACGCAGTATTTT. It translates to CASSTRTSGRDNTQYF.